Sequencing of this TCR beta chain was carried out in a study of blood T cell repertoires in COVID-19. Study as a whole: From T cells, B-cell-depleted T cells, or PBMCs came the material, which was cDNA or gDNA.

Trimming cost V 7 bases and J 7 bases; bases outside gene matches: 4. Germline CDR1 and CDR2: LGHNT and FRNRAP. The CDR3 is made up of 13 amino acids. Authors' analysis steps: The assay estimated nucleated cells by amplifying reference gene primers. Clones were read by immunoSEQ multiplex PCR, and TCRdb kept only the in-frame ones, dropping some. Clone size and the V and J calls come from that table; the DNA yielded D and trimming. The sample lists over 95,000 clones, approximately 90% occurring once. The sequencing input was peripheral blood. V and J are TRBV12-5 and TRBJ1-6; 7 bases line up with TRBD1. This TCR was recovered from a human donor with acute or convalescent COVID-19. The donor label of this sample is uncertain. As DNA, the CDR3 is TGTGCTAGTGCCAGACAGGGCAATTCACCCCTCCACTTT. This codes for CASARQGNSPLHF.